This T cell receptor beta chain derives from a study of blood T cell repertoires in COVID-19 (TCRdb year 2020). The study in broad terms: Samples covering the acute and convalescent phases of COVID-19 were provided by collaborators in the United States, Italy and Spain. The material from the prospective study consisted of cDNA or gDNA derived from T cells, B-cell-depleted T cells, or PBMCs. Deeply sampled blood TCRbeta repertoires from subjects exposed to, actively infected with, or recovered from COVID-19 were included in the dataset. The repertoires were made available in a free public database intended to serve as a resource for research on the immune response to SARS-CoV-2. The samples were drawn from the first 160 participants of the ongoing ImmuneRACE study and from more than 1,000 subjects provided by 6 global collaborators. Nearly every sample came with metadata listing a de-identified subject ID, COVID-19 status, age in years and sex. Where available, HLA class I and class II types were taken from metadata supplied by the sample provider and were not determined by assay-based typing.

Notes on this clone: The antigen it binds to is not known. Base qualities are not recorded, but no much larger clone differs from it by a single base.

Whole blood was collected in K2EDTA tubes by collaborating institutions according to the institutions' own protocols. For TCRbeta analysis, collaborators shipped samples in one of three forms: frozen whole blood, isolated PBMCs, or DNA extracted from either of those sample types. The V end gives up 1 base and the J end 2 bases, leaving 3 bases in the junction not matched to a gene. Via the germline V gene (reference sequence), CDR1 is PRHDT and CDR2 FYEKMQ. Including the terminal cysteine and phenylalanine, the CDR3 comprises 15 residues. Only the CDR3 region is kept as DNA, spanning 45 bases read in frame from base 1. TCRbeta CDR3 regions were amplified from genomic DNA by means of the immunoSEQ Assay, a bias-controlled multiplex PCR. The original methods were these. Nucleated cell counts per sample were estimated from amplification of reference gene primers within the assay. Sequence reads were collapsed and filtered to measure the absolute abundance of every unique TCRbeta CDR3 rearrangement. Productive Simpson clonality was computed per sample as the square root of Simpson's diversity index over productive rearrangements. TCRdb mirrors the immuneACCESS table, restricted to in-frame sequences. Some clones are absent from its copies; in checked studies, under half trace to an unresolved V gene, and the reason for the others is unknown. V and J calls plus clone size are reproduced from that table; the DNA served to infer D and trimming. In all, the sample holds roughly 80,000 clones, and around 88% of those were seen once. 6.5% to 8.5% of the sample is in the top ten clones.

On the study overall, not on this receptor specifically: The quantity of clinical and demographic metadata differed by source and by participant and was supplied without curation.

The material sequenced was peripheral blood. The sequence came from a woman older than 75 with acute or convalescent COVID-19. Here the chain combines TRBV13 and TRBJ2-7, and TRBD2 aligns with 9 junction nucleotides. The CDR3 reads CASSLAAGGTYEQYF. The DNA sequence is TGTGCCAGCAGCTTAGCAGCGGGGGGCACCTACGAGCAGTACTTC.